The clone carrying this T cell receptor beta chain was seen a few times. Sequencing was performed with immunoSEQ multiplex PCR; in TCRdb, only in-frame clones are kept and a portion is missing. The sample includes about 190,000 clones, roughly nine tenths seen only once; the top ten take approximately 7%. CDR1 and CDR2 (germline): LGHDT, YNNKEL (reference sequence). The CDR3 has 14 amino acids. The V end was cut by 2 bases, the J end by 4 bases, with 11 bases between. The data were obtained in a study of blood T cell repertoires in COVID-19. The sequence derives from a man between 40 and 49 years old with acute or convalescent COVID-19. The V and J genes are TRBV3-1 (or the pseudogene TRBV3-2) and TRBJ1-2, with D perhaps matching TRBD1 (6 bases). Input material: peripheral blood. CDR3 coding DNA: TGTGCCAGCAGCCAAAGGGGACAAACCTATGGCTACACCTTC. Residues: CASSQRGQTYGYTF.